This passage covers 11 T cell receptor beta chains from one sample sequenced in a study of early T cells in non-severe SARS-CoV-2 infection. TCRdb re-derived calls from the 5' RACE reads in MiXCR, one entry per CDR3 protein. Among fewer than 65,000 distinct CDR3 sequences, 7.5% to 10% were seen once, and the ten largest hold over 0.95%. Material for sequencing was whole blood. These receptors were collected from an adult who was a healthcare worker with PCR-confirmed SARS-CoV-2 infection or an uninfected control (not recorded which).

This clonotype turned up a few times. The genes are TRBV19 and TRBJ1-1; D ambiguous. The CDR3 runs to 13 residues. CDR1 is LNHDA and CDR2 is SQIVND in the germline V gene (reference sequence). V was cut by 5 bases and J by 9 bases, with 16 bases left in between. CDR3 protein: CASSVKKGTQAFF. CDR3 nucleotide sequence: TGTGCCAGTAGTGTGAAAAAGGGTACACAAGCTTTCTTT.

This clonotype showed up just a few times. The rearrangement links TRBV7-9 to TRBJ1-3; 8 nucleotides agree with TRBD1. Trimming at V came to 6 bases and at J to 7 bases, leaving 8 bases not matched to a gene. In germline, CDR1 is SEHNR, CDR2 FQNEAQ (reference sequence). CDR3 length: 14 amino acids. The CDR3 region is CASRETGEVNTIYF. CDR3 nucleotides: TGTGCCAGCAGAGAGACAGGGGAGGTCAACACCATATATTTT.

CDR3 DNA: TGTGCCAGCAGTCCTCGGTGGGGGCAGGGGGTGGATAATGAGCAGTTCTTC. Protein sequence: CASSPRWGQGVDNEQFF. This chain connects TRBV12-3 or TRBV12-4 to TRBJ2-1; TRBD1 matches 7 bases. V trimming: 5 bases; J trimming: 7 bases; junction bases outside the gene matches: 17. This CDR3 is built from 17 residues.

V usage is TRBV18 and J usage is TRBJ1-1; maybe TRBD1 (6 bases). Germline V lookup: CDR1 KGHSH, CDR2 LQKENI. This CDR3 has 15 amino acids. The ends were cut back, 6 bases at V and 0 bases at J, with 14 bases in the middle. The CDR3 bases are TGTGCCAGCTCTCCCTACAGGGTGGTGAACACTGAAGCTTTCTTT. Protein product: CASSPYRVVNTEAFF.

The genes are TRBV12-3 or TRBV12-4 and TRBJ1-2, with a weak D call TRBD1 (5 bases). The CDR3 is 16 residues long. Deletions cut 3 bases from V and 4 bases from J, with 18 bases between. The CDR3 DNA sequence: TGTGCCAGCAGTTTTGTCGGACACCCTCCTTCCTATGGCTACACCTTC. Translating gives CASSFVGHPPSYGYTF.

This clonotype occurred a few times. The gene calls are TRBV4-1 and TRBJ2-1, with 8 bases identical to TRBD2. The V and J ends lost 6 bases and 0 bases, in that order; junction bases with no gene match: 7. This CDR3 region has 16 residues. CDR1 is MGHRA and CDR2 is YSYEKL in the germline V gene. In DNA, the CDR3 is TGCGCCAGCAGGAACCGCGGGGGGCGCTCCTACAATGAGCAGTTCTTC. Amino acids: CASRNRGGRSYNEQFF.

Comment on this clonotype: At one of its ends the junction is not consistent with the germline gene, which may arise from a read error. The CDR3 region is CAGSIGQGRNTIYF. In nucleotides, the CDR3 is TGTGCCGGCAGTATAGGACAGGGTCGAAACACCATATATTTT. V usage is TRBV12-3 or TRBV12-4 and J usage is TRBJ1-3; 8 bases fit TRBD1. The CDR3 consists of 14 residues.

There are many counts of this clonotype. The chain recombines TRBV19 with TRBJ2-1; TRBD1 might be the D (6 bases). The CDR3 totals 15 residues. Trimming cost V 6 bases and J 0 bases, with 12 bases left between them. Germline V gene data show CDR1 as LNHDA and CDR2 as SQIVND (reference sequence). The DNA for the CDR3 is TGTGCCAGTAGGGGCCAGGGGAGCTCCTACAATGAGCAGTTCTTC. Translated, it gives CASRGQGSSYNEQFF.

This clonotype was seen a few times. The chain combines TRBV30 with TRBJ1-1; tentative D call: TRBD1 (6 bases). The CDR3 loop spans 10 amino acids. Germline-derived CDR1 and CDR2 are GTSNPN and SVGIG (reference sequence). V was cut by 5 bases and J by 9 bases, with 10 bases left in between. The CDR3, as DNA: TGTGCCTGGGGGGGCGGGCAAGCTTTCTTT. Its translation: CAWGGGQAFF.

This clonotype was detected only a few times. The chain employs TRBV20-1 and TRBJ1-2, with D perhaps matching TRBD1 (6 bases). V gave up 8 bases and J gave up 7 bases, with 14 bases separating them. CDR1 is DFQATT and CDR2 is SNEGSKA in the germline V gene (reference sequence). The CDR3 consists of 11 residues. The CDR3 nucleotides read TGCAGTACCCAGGGGAATTCTGGCTACACCTTC. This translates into CSTQGNSGYTF.

In DNA, the CDR3 is TGTGCCAGCAGTTATCGGACAGCTATCTCTGGAAACACCATATATTTT. This encodes CASSYRTAISGNTIYF. The chain recombines TRBV6-6 with TRBJ1-3, with D maybe TRBD1 (6 bases). The germline V gene has CDR1 MNHNY and CDR2 SVGAGI (reference sequence). The V end was cut by 3 bases, the J end by 0 bases, with 12 bases between. The length of the CDR3 is 16 residues.